The present T cell receptor beta chain was sequenced within a study of T cell changes during pregnancy in multiple sclerosis. This CDR3 comprises 13 residues. CDR1 SGHTA and CDR2 FQGNSA come from the germline V gene. The V gene lost 4 bases and the J gene lost 3 bases, with 6 bases spanning the gap. Generated by immunoSEQ multiplex PCR, the TCRdb table keeps only in-frame clones and is missing some. The sample yields approximately 79,000 clones, roughly 92% seen once. The chain is built from TRBV7-2 and TRBJ2-2; D unclear. The source is a female donor with multiple sclerosis, enrolled in a pregnancy study. The sample consisted of CD4+ T cells from peripheral blood mononuclear cells, taken before pregnancy. The CDR3 bases are TGTGCCAGCAGCTGGCGGTACACCGGGGAGCTGTTTTTT. Amino acid sequence: CASSWRYTGELFF.